Shown below are 21 T cell receptor beta chains from a single sample sequenced in a study of CD8+CD57+ T cells in acquired aplastic anemia. Patients chosen for sequencing had shown CD8+CD57+ cell expansion by flow cytometry. CDR3 and TCR beta VDJ profiling relied on a genomic DNA template. TCRdb ran MiXCR on the reads and lists one entry per CDR3 protein. The sample carries about 160,000 distinct CDR3 sequences, about 50% recorded once. Sequenced input: sorted CD4+, CD8+, or CD8+CD57+ T cells (not recorded which) from PBMCs. These receptors were obtained from a human donor with aplastic anemia.

The chain is built from TRBV19 and TRBJ2-1, with 12 bases fitting TRBD2. CDR1 and CDR2 from the germline V gene are LNHDA and SQIVND (reference sequence). CDR3 size: 14 residues. V lost 4 bases and J lost 6; bases outside the gene matches: 1. The CDR3 spells CASSTSGRGNEQFF. The CDR3 DNA follows: TGTGCCAGTAGTACTAGCGGGAGGGGCAATGAGCAGTTCTTC.

This clonotype was counted a single time. V usage is TRBV20-1 and J usage is TRBJ2-7, with D unclear. Trimming left V 3 bases short and J 7 bases short, with 10 bases between. Germline V gene sequence: CDR1 DFQATT, CDR2 SNEGSKA (reference sequence). This CDR3 is 11 amino acids long. In nucleotides, the CDR3 is TGCAGTGCTAGCCTCCGAGTGGAGCAGTACTTC. Protein product: CSASLRVEQYF.

J is TRBJ2-5 and V is TRBV7-8; the D gene could be TRBD1 or TRBD2 (5 bases each). Near its end, the DNA agrees better with TRBJ2-7, so the J call may be wrong. The CDR3 is 13 residues long. Germline-derived CDR1 and CDR2 are SGHVS and FQNEAQ. The DNA of the CDR3 is TGTGCCAGCAGCCCCCTCAGGGCGGGCGAGCAGTACTTC. Protein product: CASSPLRAGEQYF.

This rearrangement joins TRBV7-2 to TRBJ2-3; 16 bases are a match to TRBD2. CDR3 size: 18 residues. V shed 4 bases and J 4 bases; nucleotides not matched to a gene: 8. CDR1 and CDR2 (germline): SGHTA, FQGNSA. In DNA form, the CDR3 reads TGTGCCAGCAGCTCTACGGGACTAGCGGGAGGGGGTCCAGATACGCAGTATTTT. Protein product: CASSSTGLAGGGPDTQYF.

This clonotype turned up a few times. The V and J genes are TRBV7-6 and TRBJ2-1; TRBD1 matches at 8 bases. V lost 11 bases, J lost 4 bases, and 7 bases stayed unmatched. Per germline, CDR1 SGHVS and CDR2 FNYEAQ. This CDR3 is built from 13 residues. The CDR3 region has the DNA TGTGCCGTATCCAGGGGGCCATACAATGAGCAGTTCTTC. This gives the protein CAVSRGPYNEQFF.

The genes are TRBV15 and TRBJ2-3, with a weak D call TRBD1 (5 bases). The ends were cut back, 11 bases at V and 6 bases at J, with 18 bases in the middle. This CDR3 comprises 13 residues. The germline V gene has CDR1 LNHNV and CDR2 YYDKDF (reference sequence). In DNA, the CDR3 is TGTGCCCTATCGCCAGGGTCGACGGATACGCAGTATTTT. This translates into CALSPGSTDTQYF.

The chain couples TRBV7-9 to TRBJ2-7; D ambiguous. Germline CDR1 is SEHNR and CDR2 is FQNEAQ (reference sequence). The CDR3 covers 12 residues. Trimming stripped 5 bases from V and 7 bases from J, with 12 bases between. The DNA of the CDR3 is TGTGCCAGCAGCAGAAATGGGTGGGAGCAGTACTTC. This codes for CASSRNGWEQYF.

This clonotype has at least ten counts. The J gene is TRBJ2-7, the V gene TRBV7-6, with TRBD1 matching over 7 bases. The ends lost 5 bases at V and 1 base at J; junction bases unmatched: 5. Looked up from germline, CDR1 is SGHVS and CDR2 is FNYEAQ. The CDR3 runs to 14 residues. The CDR3: CASSPRGQSYEQYF. The CDR3 nucleotides read TGTGCCAGCAGCCCCAGGGGACAGTCCTACGAGCAGTACTTC.

The CDR3 bases are TGTGCCAGCAGCTCGCTGCCCGGGAGTGAAAAACTGTTTTTT. It is translated as CASSSLPGSEKLFF. This rearrangement joins TRBV7-9 to TRBJ1-4; D gene unclear. CDR3 length equals 14 residues. Trimming pared 4 bases from V and 7 bases from J, leaving 13 bases between. From germline, CDR1 is SEHNR and CDR2 FQNEAQ (reference sequence).

The V call is TRBV7-1, the J call TRBJ2-7; 10 positions agree with TRBD1. TRBV7-1 is given ORF status, its function remaining uncertain. CDR3 length: 20 residues. The trim removed 3 bases at V and 5 bases at J, leaving 22 bases unmatched. The CDR3 nucleotides read TGTGCCAGCAGCTCTAGCTTGGTAGTTCTAATGGGACAGGGGATGCACGAGCAGTACTTC. Its protein product is CASSSSLVVLMGQGMHEQYF.

At least ten counts were recorded for this clonotype. The rearrangement uses TRBV6-5 and TRBJ1-2, with D unclear. CDR1 and CDR2 from the germline V gene are MNHEY and SVGAGI. This CDR3 is built from 15 residues. Trimming took off 0 bases at V and 8 bases at J, with 16 bases between the two ends. The DNA of the CDR3 is TGTGCCAGCAGTTACTCGCAGGCCTCCGGGGAGGGCTACACCTTC. It yields the protein CASSYSQASGEGYTF.

As concerns this clonotype: A single base separates this from a much larger clone, so it may be a read error. The V call is TRBV5-6, the J call TRBJ2-2; D might be TRBD1 or TRBD2, each matching 5 bases. CDR1 and CDR2 from the germline V gene are SGHDT and YYEEEE. The CDR3 spans 13 residues. The CDR3 sequence is CASSLAGTGDLFF. The CDR3 DNA follows: TGTGCCAGCAGCTTGGCTGGCACCGGGGACCTGTTTTTT. Combining the CDR3 with reference TRBV5-6 and TRBJ2-2 gives the whole variable domain DAGVTQSPTHLIKTRGQQVTLRCSPKSGHDTVSWYQQALGQGPQFIFQYYEEEERQRGNFPDRFSGHQFPNYSSELNVNALLLGDSALYLCASSLAGTGDLFFGEGSRLTVL.

The sample holds many counts of this clonotype. This sequence joins TRBV3-1 and TRBJ2-7; the D gene is possibly TRBD2 (5 bases). Trimming took 4 bases from V and 3 from J, leaving 10 bases between them. Per germline, CDR1 LGHDT and CDR2 YNNKEL (reference sequence). The CDR3 spans 13 residues. CDR3 loop: CASSPGLVYEQYF. The CDR3 nucleotides are TGTGCCAGCAGCCCAGGACTTGTCTACGAGCAGTACTTC.

The table lists this clonotype with a count of one. The chain joins TRBV10-3 to TRBJ2-1; the D call may be TRBD1 or TRBD2 (5 bases each). Trimming pared 7 bases from V and 3 bases from J, leaving 13 bases between. CDR1 is ENHRY and CDR2 is SYGVKD in the germline V gene. The CDR3 is 14 amino acids. The DNA of the CDR3 is TGTGCCATCAAGAGGGACCCAAGCTACAATGAGCAGTTCTTC. This gives the protein CAIKRDPSYNEQFF.

The chain couples TRBV11-3 to TRBJ2-1; maybe TRBD2 (7 bases). The V end was cut by 2 bases, the J end by 7 bases, with 12 bases between. The CDR3 loop spans 14 amino acids. The germline gives CDR1 SGHNT, CDR2 YENEEA. This chain's CDR3 is CASSLFEGGNEQFF. CDR3 nucleotide sequence: TGTGCCAGCAGCTTATTTGAGGGGGGGAATGAGCAGTTCTTC.

This clonotype was counted many times. J is TRBJ2-3 and V is TRBV10-1; no clear D gene. Trimming shortened V by 3 bases and J by 2 bases, and 12 bases separated the two germline ends. Germline loops: CDR1 WNHNN, CDR2 SYGVQD (reference sequence). The CDR3 has 15 residues. CDR3 DNA sequence: TGCGCCAGCAGTGACCGAGGCAACCCCACAGATACGCAGTATTTT. Its protein is CASSDRGNPTDTQYF.

This clonotype came up many times. The V and J genes are TRBV6-5 and TRBJ2-7, with TRBD1 matching over 7 bases. CDR3 length equals 16 residues. With 0 bases clipped from V and 5 bases from J, the junction kept 10 bases outside the gene matches. The germline V gene has CDR1 MNHEY and CDR2 SVGAGI. The DNA of the CDR3 is TGTGCCAGCAGTTACTCCCCAGGGACAGCTCCCGACGAGCAGTACTTC. Translating gives CASSYSPGTAPDEQYF.

V gene TRBV6-1 combines with J gene TRBJ1-1, with no clear D. Germline lookup yields CDR1 MNHNS and CDR2 SASEGT. Trimming left V 7 bases short and J 2 bases short, with 8 bases between. The CDR3 contains 12 residues. The CDR3 region has the DNA TGTGCCAGCATAAAGGGAAACACTGAAGCTTTCTTT. As protein: CASIKGNTEAFF.

This clonotype was detected many times. The V gene is TRBV5-1, the J gene TRBJ2-4; the match to TRBD2 covers 7 bases. J was trimmed by 0 bases and V by 3 bases; bases with no gene match: 9. The germline gives CDR1 SGHRS, CDR2 YFSETQ. There are 17 residues in the CDR3. CDR3 amino acids: CASSSTHPSGAKNIQYF. CDR3 coding DNA: TGCGCCAGCAGCTCGACGCACCCTAGCGGAGCCAAAAACATTCAGTACTTC.

This chain joins TRBV9 and TRBJ2-5, with 7 bases matching TRBD2. Trimming removed 0 bases from V and 5 bases from J; junction bases left unmatched: 7. From germline, CDR1 is SGDLS and CDR2 YYNGEE. The CDR3 consists of 15 residues. The CDR3 reads CASSVVAGAGETQYF. Here the CDR3 DNA reads TGTGCCAGCAGCGTAGTGGCGGGAGCCGGGGAGACCCAGTACTTC. The variable domain in full, with the rest retrieved from reference TRBV9 and TRBJ2-5, is DSGVTQTPKHLITATGQRVTLRCSPRSGDLSVYWYQQSLDQGLQFLIQYYNGEERAKGNILERFSAQQFPDLHSELNLSSLELGDSALYFCASSVVAGAGETQYFGPGTRLLVL.

On this clonotype itself: This could be a read error, since a much larger clone is one nucleotide away. V is TRBV29-1 and J is TRBJ2-7; perhaps TRBD1 as D (6 bases). The germline V and J ends were trimmed by 6 bases and 1 base, with 10 bases remaining between them. The CDR3 loop spans 12 amino acids. Per the germline V gene, CDR1 is SQVTM and CDR2 is ANQGSEA. CDR3 sequence (DNA): TGCAGCGTCCCGACAGGATCCTACGAGCAGTACTTC. It encodes CSVPTGSYEQYF.